The rows below give T cell receptor beta chains drawn from one sample of a study of blood T cell repertoires in COVID-19. Sequenced by immunoSEQ multiplex PCR; TCRdb stores in-frame clones only, minus some. In the table there are under 200,000 clones, around 86% of which are singletons. The material sequenced was peripheral blood. The receptors were sampled from a man between 60 and 75 years old with acute or convalescent COVID-19. The conserved cysteine and the conserved F or W are not part of the CDR3 here.

J gene,CDR3 length,V gene,CDR3 protein
TRBJ1-1,12,TRBV19,ASRDRVINTEAF
TRBJ1-2,12,TRBV2,ASRNQGTGYGYT
TRBJ1-1,10,TRBV19,ASTRMNTEAF
TRBJ2-1,14,TRBV27,ASSPGLAGVVNEQF
TRBJ2-5,13,TRBV28,ASSLPRGTKETQY
TRBJ2-1,12,TRBV15,ATSRTSGSYEQF
TRBJ2-1,11,TRBV2,ASRGGRASEQF
TRBJ2-2,12,TRBV19,ASSKTGNTGELF
TRBJ1-5,15,TRBV15,ATSRGRTGRSNQPQH
TRBJ2-7,14,TRBV24-1,ATRSGLAGHSYEQY
TRBJ1-3,10,TRBV28,ASSPFRGTIY
TRBJ2-5,15,TRBV18,ASSPRTSGRPQETQY
TRBJ1-1,14,TRBV7-9,ASSLAEWDGGTEAF
TRBJ1-1,10,TRBV6-5,ASSFGNTEAF
TRBJ2-1,14,TRBV11-1,ASSRRTGEFGNEQF
TRBJ2-7,11,TRBV24-1,ATSAGSAYEQY
TRBJ1-1,13,TRBV7-9,ATTRRGGLETEAF
TRBJ1-1,10,TRBV28,ASRGQGVEAF
TRBJ2-1,15,TRBV7-6,ASSPRRASGKDNEQF
TRBJ1-4,11,TRBV6-1,ASSDRAREKLF
TRBJ1-1,13,TRBV27,ASSPRQGGNTEAF
TRBJ2-3,13,TRBV11-2,ASSFTSGSPDTQY
TRBJ2-5,11,TRBV9,ASSSTGAETQY
TRBJ1-2,11,TRBV18,ASSEWTDSGYT
TRBJ1-4,15,TRBV9,ASSPPGGSGGAEKLF
TRBJ2-1,10,TRBV7-9,ASSLGGAWQF
TRBJ2-1,10,TRBV20-1,SASSVYNEQF
TRBJ1-5,11,TRBV7-9,ASSLARGQPQH
TRBJ2-1,13,TRBV18,ASSPRGTVINEQF
TRBJ2-1,14,TRBV2,ASRLGTSGIGNEQF
TRBJ1-4,14,TRBV3-1/TRBV3-2,ASSRVLGGTNEKLF
TRBJ1-5,11,TRBV10-3,AISQPGNQPQH
TRBJ1-1,11,TRBV14,ASSQFRGTEAF
TRBJ1-2,12,TRBV9,ASKPGGSLHGYT
TRBJ1-1,8,TRBV29-1,SGRNTEAF
TRBJ2-3,13,TRBV6-5,ASSSAGGGTDTQY
TRBJ1-5,13,TRBV28,ASSPQGTANQPQH
TRBJ2-7,13,TRBV28,ASSQLGLAGSEQY
TRBJ1-3,10,TRBV9,ASTDRGNTIY
TRBJ1-3,14,TRBV19,ASTPAALKAGNTIY
TRBJ1-3,13,TRBV10-3,AISEEAARGNTIY
TRBJ2-3,12,TRBV2,ASIGASDPDTQY
TRBJ2-7,13,TRBV7-2,ASSLGPGSTYEQY
TRBJ1-1,9,TRBV2,ATRRSTEAF
TRBJ2-7,12,TRBV7-2,ASSLAGGPYEQY
TRBJ1-3,15,TRBV5-1,ASSPQGVHLAGNTIY
TRBJ2-1,12,TRBV28,ASGAGGTYNEQF
TRBJ2-1,12,TRBV7-3,ASSLMSGTNEQF
TRBJ2-1,14,TRBV4-1,ASSQSPPQIYNEQF
TRBJ1-1,13,TRBV10-3,AISESRAGVTEAF
TRBJ1-1,15,TRBV7-3,ASSLGWGLGMNTEAF